The 12 T cell receptor beta chains listed next were all sequenced from one sample in a study of cytomegalovirus exposure and HLA in healthy donors. Only in-frame clones appear in the TCRdb table, and some are missing; sequencing was by immunoSEQ multiplex PCR. The sample lists roughly 250,000 clones; approximately 86% were seen once. Specimen: PBMCs. These receptors all come from a woman aged 30 to 39 in good health and CMV-seropositive.

This chain links TRBV27 with TRBJ2-5; 12 positions agree with TRBD2. Per the germline V gene, CDR1 is MNHEY and CDR2 is SMNVEV (reference sequence). V trimming: 5 bases; J trimming: 5 bases; junction bases outside the gene matches: 6. The CDR3 has 15 residues. The CDR3 reads CASSKLAGGGETQYF. The CDR3 DNA reads TGTGCCAGCAGTAAACTAGCGGGAGGTGGGGAGACCCAGTACTTC.

The chain employs TRBV18 and TRBJ2-3, with D maybe TRBD2 (5 bases). The V end lost 2 bases, the J end lost 10 bases, and 13 bases lay between the germline ends. This CDR3 contains 13 residues. CDR1 is KGHSH, CDR2 LQKENI, per germline. The chain's CDR3 is CASSPGRERAQYF. The CDR3, as DNA: TGTGCCAGCTCACCAGGACGGGAAAGAGCGCAGTATTTT.

This chain joins TRBV5-5 and TRBJ1-2; 7 bases agree with TRBD1. V dropped 4 bases and J dropped 4; count of bases not matched to a gene: 4. Germline V lookup: CDR1 SGHKS, CDR2 YYEKEE (reference sequence). The CDR3 totals 13 residues. The CDR3 DNA reads TGTGCCAGCAGCCCTGGACAGGCCTATGGCTACACCTTC. This gives the protein CASSPGQAYGYTF. Based on the CDR3 plus reference TRBV5-5 and TRBJ1-2, the full variable domain is DAGVTQSPTHLIKTRGQQVTLRCSPISGHKSVSWYQQVLGQGPQFIFQYYEKEERGRGNFPDRFSARQFPNYSSELNVNALLLGDSALYLCASSPGQAYGYTFGSGTRLTVV.

The chain is built from TRBV28 and TRBJ2-5; TRBD2 matches 8 bases. V lost 6 bases and J lost 1; bases outside the gene matches: 7. The CDR3 spans 15 residues. CDR1 MDHEN and CDR2 SYDVKM come from the germline V gene. The CDR3 DNA follows: TGTGCCAGCAGCAGCGGGGGCGGGGGCCAAGAGACCCAGTACTTC. Encoded protein: CASSSGGGGQETQYF.

V and J are TRBV30 and TRBJ2-6; TRBD1 agrees at 7 bases. Looked up from germline, CDR1 is GTSNPN and CDR2 is SVGIG (reference sequence). The CDR3 runs to 17 residues. Trimming removed 2 bases from V and 2 bases from J; junction bases left unmatched: 9. Here the CDR3 reads CAWSRSQRGPGANVLTF. In DNA form, the CDR3 reads TGTGCCTGGAGTCGGTCTCAAAGGGGGCCTGGGGCCAACGTCCTGACTTTC.

The chain uses TRBV6-5 and TRBJ2-1; a weak D match, TRBD2 (5 bases). V dropped 8 bases and J dropped 5 bases, with 16 bases sitting between them. CDR1 is MNHEY, CDR2 SVGAGI, per germline. This CDR3 spans 14 amino acids. For the CDR3, the DNA is TGTGCCAGCTCCCGAGGACCCGGGGACAATGAGCAGTTCTTC. It encodes CASSRGPGDNEQFF.

V and J are TRBV5-1 and TRBJ2-3; possible D gene TRBD2, 5 bases. In germline, CDR1 is SGHRS, CDR2 YFSETQ. The CDR3 has 16 residues. The V end lost 4 bases, the J end lost 4 bases, and 19 bases lay between the germline ends. CDR3 residues: CASSPPAPGSADTQYF. The CDR3 region has the DNA TGCGCCAGCAGCCCACCGGCCCCGGGAAGCGCAGATACGCAGTATTTT.

The V call is TRBV5-4, the J call TRBJ2-2; tentatively, D is TRBD2 (6 bases). Germline assignment: CDR1 SGHNT and CDR2 YYREEE (reference sequence). Trimming stripped 6 bases from V and 1 base from J, with 19 bases between. The CDR3 contains 17 residues. CDR3 protein: CASNTGGTSRNTGELFF. In DNA, the CDR3 is TGTGCCAGCAACACTGGTGGGACTTCACGGAACACCGGGGAGCTGTTTTTT.

J is TRBJ1-3 and V is TRBV28; possibly TRBD1 for D (5 bases). The germline V gene has CDR1 MDHEN and CDR2 SYDVKM. The CDR3 totals 13 residues. V was shortened by 3 bases and J by 8 bases, with 11 bases between the two germline ends. The CDR3 loop reads CASSLGGGDTIYF. The CDR3 DNA follows: TGTGCCAGCAGTTTGGGGGGAGGGGACACCATATATTTT.

This CDR3 reads CASIPEFGDGGYTF. The CDR3 region has the DNA TGTGCCAGCATCCCCGAGTTCGGAGATGGCGGCTACACCTTC. The genes are TRBV2 and TRBJ1-2; the D is unclear. Germline loops: CDR1 SNHLY, CDR2 FYNNEI. The CDR3 sequence is 14 residues long. Trimming removed 7 bases from V and 8 bases from J, with 20 bases in between.

V usage is TRBV19 and J usage is TRBJ2-1, with D unclear. V lost 0 bases and J lost 0, with 6 bases in between. The CDR3 length is 15 residues. Germline CDR1 is LNHDA and CDR2 is SQIVND (reference sequence). CDR3 loop: CASSIDHSSYNEQFF. CDR3 coding DNA: TGTGCCAGTAGTATAGATCACAGCTCCTACAATGAGCAGTTCTTC. Looking up the rest from reference TRBV19 and TRBJ2-1 gives the full variable domain: DGGITQSPKYLFRKEGQNVTLSCEQNLNHDAMYWYRQDPGQGLRLIYYSQIVNDFQKGDIAEGYSVSREKKESFPLTVTSAQKNPTAFYLCASSIDHSSYNEQFFGPGTRLTVL.

In its sample, this clone was seen many times. V and J are TRBV12-5 and TRBJ2-5; D perhaps matches TRBD2 (6 bases). The CDR3 has 13 amino acids. Deletions cut 6 bases from V and 5 bases from J, with 13 bases between. The V gene's germline CDR1 is LGHNT and CDR2 FRNRAP. The CDR3 loop is CASGASGEETQYF. CDR3 nucleotide sequence: TGTGCTAGTGGGGCCTCGGGGGAGGAGACCCAGTACTTC.